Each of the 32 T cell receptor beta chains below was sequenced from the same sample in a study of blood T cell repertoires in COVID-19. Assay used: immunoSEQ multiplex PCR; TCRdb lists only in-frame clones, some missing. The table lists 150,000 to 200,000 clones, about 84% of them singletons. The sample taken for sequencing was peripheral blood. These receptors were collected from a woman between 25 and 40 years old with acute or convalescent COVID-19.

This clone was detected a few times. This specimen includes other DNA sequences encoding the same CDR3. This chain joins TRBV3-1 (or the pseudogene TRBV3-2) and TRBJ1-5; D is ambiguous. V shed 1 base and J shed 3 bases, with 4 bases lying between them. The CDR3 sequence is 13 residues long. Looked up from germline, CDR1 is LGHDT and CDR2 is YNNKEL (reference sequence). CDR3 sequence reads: CASSQGANQPQHF. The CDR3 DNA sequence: TGTGCCAGCAGCCAAGGAGCCAATCAGCCCCAGCATTTT.

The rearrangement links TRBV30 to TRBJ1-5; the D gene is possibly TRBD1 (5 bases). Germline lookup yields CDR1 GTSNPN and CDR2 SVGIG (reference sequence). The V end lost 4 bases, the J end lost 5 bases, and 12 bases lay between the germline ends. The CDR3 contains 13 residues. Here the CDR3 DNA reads TGTGCCTGGACCCCCGACAGTGATCAGCCCCAGCATTTT. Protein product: CAWTPDSDQPQHF.

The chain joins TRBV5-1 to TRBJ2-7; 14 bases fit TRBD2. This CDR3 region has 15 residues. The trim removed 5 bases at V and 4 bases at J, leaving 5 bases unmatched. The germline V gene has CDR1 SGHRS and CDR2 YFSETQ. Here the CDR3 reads CASSSGLAGGYEQYF. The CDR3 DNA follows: TGCGCCAGCAGTTCAGGACTAGCGGGAGGATACGAGCAGTACTTC. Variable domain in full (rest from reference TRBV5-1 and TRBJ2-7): KAGVTQTPRYLIKTRGQQVTLSCSPISGHRSVSWYQQTPGQGLQFLFEYFSETQRNKGNFPGRFSGRQFSNSRSEMNVSTLELGDSALYLCASSSGLAGGYEQYFGPGTRLTVT.

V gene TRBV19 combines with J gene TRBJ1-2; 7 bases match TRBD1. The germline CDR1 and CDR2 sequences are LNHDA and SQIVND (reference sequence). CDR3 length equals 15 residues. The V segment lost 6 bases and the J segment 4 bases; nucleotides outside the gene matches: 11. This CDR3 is CASRSEQGHLYGYTF. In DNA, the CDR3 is TGTGCCAGTAGATCGGAACAGGGGCATCTCTATGGCTACACCTTC.

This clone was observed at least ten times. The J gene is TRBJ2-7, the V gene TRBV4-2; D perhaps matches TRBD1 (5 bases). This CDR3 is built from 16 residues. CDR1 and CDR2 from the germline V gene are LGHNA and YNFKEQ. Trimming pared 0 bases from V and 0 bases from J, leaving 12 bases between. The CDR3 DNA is TGTGCCAGCAGCCAAGAGATTGGAGACAGCTCCTACGAGCAGTACTTC. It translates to CASSQEIGDSSYEQYF.

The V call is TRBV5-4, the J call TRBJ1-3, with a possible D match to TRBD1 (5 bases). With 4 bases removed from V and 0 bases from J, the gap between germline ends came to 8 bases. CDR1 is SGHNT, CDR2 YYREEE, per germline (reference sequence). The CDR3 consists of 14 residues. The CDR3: CASSADSSGNTIYF. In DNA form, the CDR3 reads TGTGCCAGCAGCGCAGACAGCTCTGGAAACACCATATATTTT.

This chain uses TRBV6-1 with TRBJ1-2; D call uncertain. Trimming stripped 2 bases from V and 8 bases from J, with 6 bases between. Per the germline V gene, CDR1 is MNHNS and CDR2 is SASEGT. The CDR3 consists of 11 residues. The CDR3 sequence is CASSEYSGYTF. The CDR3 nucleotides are TGTGCCAGCAGTGAATATAGCGGCTACACCTTC.

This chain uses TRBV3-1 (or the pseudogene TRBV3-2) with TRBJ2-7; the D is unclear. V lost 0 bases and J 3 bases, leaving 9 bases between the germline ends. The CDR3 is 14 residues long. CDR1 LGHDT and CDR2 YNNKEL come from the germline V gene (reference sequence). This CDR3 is CASSQDPIGYEQYF. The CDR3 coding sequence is TGTGCCAGCAGCCAAGATCCGATCGGCTACGAGCAGTACTTC.

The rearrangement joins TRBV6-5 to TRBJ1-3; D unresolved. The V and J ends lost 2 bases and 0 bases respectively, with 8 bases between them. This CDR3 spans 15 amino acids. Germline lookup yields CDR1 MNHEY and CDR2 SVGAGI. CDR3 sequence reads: CASSYAANSGNTIYF. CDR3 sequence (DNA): TGTGCCAGCAGTTACGCGGCCAACTCTGGAAACACCATATATTTT.

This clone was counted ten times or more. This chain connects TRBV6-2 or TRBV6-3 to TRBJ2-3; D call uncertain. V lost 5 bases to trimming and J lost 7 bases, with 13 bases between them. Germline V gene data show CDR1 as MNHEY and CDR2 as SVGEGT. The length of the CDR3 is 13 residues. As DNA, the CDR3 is TGTGCCAGCAGTCGATCTGAAGCCTATACGCAGTATTTT. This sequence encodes CASSRSEAYTQYF.

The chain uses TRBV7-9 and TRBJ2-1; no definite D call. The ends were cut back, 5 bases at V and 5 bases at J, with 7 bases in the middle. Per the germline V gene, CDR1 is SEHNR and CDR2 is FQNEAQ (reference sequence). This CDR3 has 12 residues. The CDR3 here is CASSILHNEQFF. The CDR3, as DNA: TGTGCCAGCAGCATCCTCCACAATGAGCAGTTCTTC.

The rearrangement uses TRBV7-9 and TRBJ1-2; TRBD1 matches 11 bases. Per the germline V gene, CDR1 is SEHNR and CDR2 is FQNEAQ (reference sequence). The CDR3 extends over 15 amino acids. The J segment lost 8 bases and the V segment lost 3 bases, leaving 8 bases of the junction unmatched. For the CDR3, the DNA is TGTGCCAGCAGCTTCGGACAGGGGGCTTTGAACGGCTACACCTTC. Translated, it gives CASSFGQGALNGYTF.

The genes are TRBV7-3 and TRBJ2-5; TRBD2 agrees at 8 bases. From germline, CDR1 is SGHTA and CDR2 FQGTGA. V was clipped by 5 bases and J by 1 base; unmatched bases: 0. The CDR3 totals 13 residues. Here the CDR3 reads CASSRGGQETQYF. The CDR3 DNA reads TGTGCCAGCAGCCGGGGGGGCCAAGAGACCCAGTACTTC.

CDR3 residues: CASNLRGAGEKLFF. The CDR3 coding sequence is TGTGCCAGCAACCTCAGGGGGGCGGGGGAAAAACTGTTTTTT. This rearrangement joins TRBV2 to TRBJ1-4; 7 nucleotides match TRBD1. With V trimmed by 7 bases and J by 8 bases, 10 bases remained unmatched. This CDR3 is built from 14 residues. Germline-derived CDR1 and CDR2 are SNHLY and FYNNEI.

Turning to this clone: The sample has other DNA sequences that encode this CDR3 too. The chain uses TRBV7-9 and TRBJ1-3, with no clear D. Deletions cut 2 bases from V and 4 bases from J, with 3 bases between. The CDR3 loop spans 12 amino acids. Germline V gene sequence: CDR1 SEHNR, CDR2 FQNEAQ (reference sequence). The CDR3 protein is CASSLSGNTIYF. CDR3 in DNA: TGTGCCAGCAGCTTATCGGGAAACACCATATATTTT.

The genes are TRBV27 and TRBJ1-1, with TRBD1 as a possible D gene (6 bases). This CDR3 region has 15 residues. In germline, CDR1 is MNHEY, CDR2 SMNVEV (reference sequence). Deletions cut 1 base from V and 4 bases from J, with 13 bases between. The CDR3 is CASSLLQGIGTEAFF. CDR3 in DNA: TGTGCCAGCAGTTTATTACAGGGTATTGGCACTGAAGCTTTCTTT.

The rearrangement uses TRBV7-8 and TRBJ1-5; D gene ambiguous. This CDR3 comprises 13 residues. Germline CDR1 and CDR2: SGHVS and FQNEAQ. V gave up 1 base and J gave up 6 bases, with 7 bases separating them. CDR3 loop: CASSLEFGQPQHF. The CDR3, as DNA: TGTGCCAGCAGCTTAGAGTTCGGTCAGCCCCAGCATTTT.

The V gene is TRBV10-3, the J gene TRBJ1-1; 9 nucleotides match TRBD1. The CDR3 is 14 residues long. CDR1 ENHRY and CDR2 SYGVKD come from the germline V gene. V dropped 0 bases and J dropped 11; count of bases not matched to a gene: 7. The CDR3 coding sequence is TGTGCCATCAGTGAGTCCGGGACAGGGAATGTGGCTTTCTTT. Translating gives CAISESGTGNVAFF.

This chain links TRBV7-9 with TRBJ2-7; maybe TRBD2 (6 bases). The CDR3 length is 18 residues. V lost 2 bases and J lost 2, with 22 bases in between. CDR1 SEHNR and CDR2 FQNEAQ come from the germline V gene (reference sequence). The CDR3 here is CASSLTVIPGLETYEQYF. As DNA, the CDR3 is TGTGCCAGCAGCTTAACCGTTATACCGGGACTCGAGACCTACGAGCAGTACTTC. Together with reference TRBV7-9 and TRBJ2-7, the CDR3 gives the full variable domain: DTGVSQNPRHKITKRGQNVTFRCDPISEHNRLYWYRQTLGQGPEFLTYFQNEAQLEKSRLLSDRFSAERPKGSFSTLEIQRTEQGDSAMYLCASSLTVIPGLETYEQYFGPGTRLTVT.

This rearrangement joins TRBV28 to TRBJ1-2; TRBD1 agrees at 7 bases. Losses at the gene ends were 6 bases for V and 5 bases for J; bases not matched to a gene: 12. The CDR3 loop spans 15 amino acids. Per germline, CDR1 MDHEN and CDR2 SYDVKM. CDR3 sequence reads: CASRPLDREVYGYTF. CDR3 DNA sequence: TGTGCCAGCAGACCATTAGACAGGGAGGTGTATGGCTACACCTTC.

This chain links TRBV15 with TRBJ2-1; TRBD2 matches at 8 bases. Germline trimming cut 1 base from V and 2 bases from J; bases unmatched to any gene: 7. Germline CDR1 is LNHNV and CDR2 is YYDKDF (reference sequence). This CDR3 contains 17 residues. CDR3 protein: CATSRVLRGLAYNEQFF. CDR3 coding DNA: TGTGCCACCAGCAGAGTACTTCGGGGACTAGCCTACAATGAGCAGTTCTTC.

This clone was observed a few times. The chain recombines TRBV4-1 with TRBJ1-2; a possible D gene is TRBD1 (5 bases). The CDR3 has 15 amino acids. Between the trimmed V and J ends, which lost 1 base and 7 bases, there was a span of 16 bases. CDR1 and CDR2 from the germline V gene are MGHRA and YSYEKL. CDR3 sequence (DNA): TGCGCCAGCAGCCAAGGGCAGGGTGGGGTTTTTGGCTACACCTTC. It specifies CASSQGQGGVFGYTF.

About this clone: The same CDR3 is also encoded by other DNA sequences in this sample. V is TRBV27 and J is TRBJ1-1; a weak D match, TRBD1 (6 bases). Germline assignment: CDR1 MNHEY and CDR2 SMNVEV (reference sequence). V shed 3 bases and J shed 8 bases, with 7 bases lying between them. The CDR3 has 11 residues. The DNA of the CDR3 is TGTGCCAGCAGTTTTGGGACAGAAGCTTTCTTT. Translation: CASSFGTEAFF.

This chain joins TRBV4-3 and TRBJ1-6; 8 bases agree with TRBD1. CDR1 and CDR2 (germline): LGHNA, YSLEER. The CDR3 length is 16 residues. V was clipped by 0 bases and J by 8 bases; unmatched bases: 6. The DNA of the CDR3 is TGCGCCAGCAGCCAAGATTCGGGCAGGGGGCATTCACCCCTCCACTTT. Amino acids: CASSQDSGRGHSPLHF.

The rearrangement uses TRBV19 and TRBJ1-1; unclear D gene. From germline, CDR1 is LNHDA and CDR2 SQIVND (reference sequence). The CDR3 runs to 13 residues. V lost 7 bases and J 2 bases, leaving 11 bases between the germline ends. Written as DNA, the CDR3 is TGTGCCAGTATAAACAGAGTTAACACTGAAGCTTTCTTT. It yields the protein CASINRVNTEAFF.

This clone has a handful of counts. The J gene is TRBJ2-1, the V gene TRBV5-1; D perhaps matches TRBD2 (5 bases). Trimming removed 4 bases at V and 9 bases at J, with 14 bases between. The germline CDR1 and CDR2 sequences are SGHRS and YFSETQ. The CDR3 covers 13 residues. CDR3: CASSNLAYAEQFF. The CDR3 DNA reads TGCGCCAGCAGCAATCTAGCTTACGCTGAGCAGTTCTTC.

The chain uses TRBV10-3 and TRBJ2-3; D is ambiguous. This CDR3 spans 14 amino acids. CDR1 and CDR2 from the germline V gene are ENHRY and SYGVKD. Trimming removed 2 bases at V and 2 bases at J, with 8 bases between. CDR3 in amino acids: CAISEDAVTDTQYF. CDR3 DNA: TGTGCCATCAGTGAGGATGCGGTCACAGATACGCAGTATTTT.

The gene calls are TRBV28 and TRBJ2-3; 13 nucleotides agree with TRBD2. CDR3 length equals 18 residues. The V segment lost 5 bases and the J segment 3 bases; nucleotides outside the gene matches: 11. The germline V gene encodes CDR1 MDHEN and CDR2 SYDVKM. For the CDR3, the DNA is TGTGCCAGCAGTCCCTCCGGACTAGCGGGAGAGTTTACAGATACGCAGTATTTT. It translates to CASSPSGLAGEFTDTQYF. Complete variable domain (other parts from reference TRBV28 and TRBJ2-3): DVKVTQSSRYLVKRTGEKVFLECVQDMDHENMFWYRQDPGLGLRLIYFSYDVKMKEKGDIPEGYSVSREKKERFSLILESASTNQTSMYLCASSPSGLAGEFTDTQYFGPGTRLTVL.

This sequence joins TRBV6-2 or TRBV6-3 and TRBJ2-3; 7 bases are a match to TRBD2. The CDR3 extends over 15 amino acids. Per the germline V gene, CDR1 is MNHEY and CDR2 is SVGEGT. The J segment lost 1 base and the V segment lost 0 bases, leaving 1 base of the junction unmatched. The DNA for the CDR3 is TGTGCCAGCAGTTACTCGAGCGGGGGCACAGATACGCAGTATTTT. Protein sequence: CASSYSSGGTDTQYF.

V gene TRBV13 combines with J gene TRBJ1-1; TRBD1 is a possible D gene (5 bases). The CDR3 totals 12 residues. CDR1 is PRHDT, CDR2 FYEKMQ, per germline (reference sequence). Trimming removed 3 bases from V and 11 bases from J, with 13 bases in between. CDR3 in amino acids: CASSFLGEGAFF. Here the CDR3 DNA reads TGTGCCAGCAGCTTCCTAGGGGAGGGGGCTTTCTTT.

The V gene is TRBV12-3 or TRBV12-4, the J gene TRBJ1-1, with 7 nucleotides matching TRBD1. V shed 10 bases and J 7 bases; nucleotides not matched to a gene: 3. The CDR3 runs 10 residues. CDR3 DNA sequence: TGTGCCAACCGACAGGGTGAAGCTTTCTTT. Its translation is CANRQGEAFF.

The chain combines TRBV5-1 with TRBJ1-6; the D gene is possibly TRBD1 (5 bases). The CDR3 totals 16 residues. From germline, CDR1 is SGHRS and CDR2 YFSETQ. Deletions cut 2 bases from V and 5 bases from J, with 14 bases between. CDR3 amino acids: CASSLKAQGNNSPLHF. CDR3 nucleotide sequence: TGCGCCAGCAGCTTAAAAGCGCAGGGAAATAATTCACCCCTCCACTTT.